The 30 T cell receptor beta chains given below trace back to one sample, sequenced in a study of T cell responses to AZD1222 COVID-19 vaccine. Generated by immunoSEQ multiplex PCR, the TCRdb table keeps only in-frame clones and is missing some. The table shows more than 100,000 clones, with around 88% occurring only once. The specimen was peripheral blood, collected on day 0 of AZD1222 vaccination. The receptors shown here come from an adult in good health.

The chain couples TRBV4-1 to TRBJ2-5, with D tentatively TRBD1 or TRBD2 (5 bases each). The ends were cut back, 0 bases at V and 1 base at J, with 9 bases in the middle. Germline-derived CDR1 and CDR2 are MGHRA and YSYEKL. The CDR3 covers 15 residues. CDR3 sequence: CASSQDEGPQETQYF. CDR3 in DNA: TGCGCCAGCAGCCAAGATGAGGGGCCCCAAGAGACCCAGTACTTC.

The chain links TRBV5-1 to TRBJ2-5; D possibly matches TRBD1 or TRBD2 (5 bases each). This CDR3 spans 16 amino acids. Germline V CDR1 and CDR2: SGHRS, YFSETQ. Trimming took off 4 bases at V and 4 bases at J, with 20 bases between the two ends. The CDR3 sequence: CASSGLTTVYGETQYF. Written as DNA, the CDR3 is TGCGCCAGCAGCGGACTTACGACAGTTTACGGAGAGACCCAGTACTTC.

V is TRBV14 and J is TRBJ1-6; D remains ambiguous. The CDR3 runs to 14 residues. V was cut by 3 bases and J by 7 bases, with 10 bases left in between. In germline, CDR1 is SGHDN, CDR2 FVKESK. In DNA form, the CDR3 reads TGTGCCAGCAGCCAGGGATGGGAGAATTCACCCCTCCACTTT. Translating it yields CASSQGWENSPLHF.

For the CDR3, the DNA is TGCGCCAGCAGTGAGTTTGGACAGTCCCGAGAGACCCAGTACTTC. It codes for CASSEFGQSRETQYF. The chain recombines TRBV10-1 with TRBJ2-5; D perhaps matches TRBD1 (6 bases). V shed 1 base and J shed 4 bases, with 13 bases lying between them. The CDR3 length is 15 residues. Germline assignment: CDR1 WNHNN and CDR2 SYGVQD (reference sequence).

This rearrangement joins TRBV10-2 to TRBJ1-1, with a tentative D call TRBD1 (6 bases). Trimming took 5 bases from V and 8 from J, leaving 15 bases between them. Germline V gene data show CDR1 as WSHSY and CDR2 as SAAADI. This CDR3 is built from 13 residues. Written as DNA, the CDR3 is TGCGCCAGCAGTAACTACAGGGAGTCCGAAGCTTTCTTT. Protein product: CASSNYRESEAFF.

On this clone itself: Its ends do not fully match the called genes, so a read error is possible. The gene calls are TRBV18 and TRBJ1-4; D gene ambiguous. CDR1 KGHSH and CDR2 LQKENI come from the germline V gene. The CDR3 has 13 residues. This CDR3 is CASSPVTHEKLFF. CDR3 DNA: TGTGCCAGCTCACCCGTAACTCATGAAAAACTGTTTTTT.

J is TRBJ1-5 and V is TRBV28, with D uncertain. The V gene's germline CDR1 is MDHEN and CDR2 SYDVKM. Trimming took 6 bases from V and 0 from J, leaving 12 bases between them. There are 15 residues in the CDR3. For the CDR3, the DNA is TGTGCCAGCAGGGAGGACGGGAATAGCAATCAGCCCCAGCATTTT. This gives the protein CASREDGNSNQPQHF.

V gene TRBV10-3 combines with J gene TRBJ1-5; D call uncertain. This CDR3 has 12 amino acids. CDR1 is ENHRY and CDR2 is SYGVKD in the germline V gene. Deletions cut 2 bases from V and 6 bases from J, with 5 bases between. The CDR3 DNA follows: TGTGCCATCAGTGAGGGGAGTCAGCCCCAGCATTTT. This encodes CAISEGSQPQHF.

The chain uses TRBV7-8 and TRBJ1-6, with D uncertain. Trimming removed 5 bases at V and 0 bases at J, with 20 bases between. Germline CDR1 reads SGHVS; CDR2 reads FQNEAQ. The CDR3 consists of 19 residues. CDR3: CASSLKIGHPSSYNSPLHF. The CDR3 DNA sequence: TGTGCCAGCAGCCTGAAAATAGGGCACCCGAGCTCCTATAATTCACCCCTCCACTTT.

CDR3 coding DNA: TGCGCCAGCAGCTTGGCCACAGGGGCAGATACGCAGTATTTT. It encodes CASSLATGADTQYF. The J gene is TRBJ2-3, the V gene TRBV5-1; TRBD1 aligns across 7 bases. The CDR3 extends over 14 amino acids. V shed 0 bases, J shed 4 bases, and the junction held 2 bases outside the gene matches. CDR1 is SGHRS, CDR2 YFSETQ, per germline. Looking up the rest from reference TRBV5-1 and TRBJ2-3 gives the full variable domain: KAGVTQTPRYLIKTRGQQVTLSCSPISGHRSVSWYQQTPGQGLQFLFEYFSETQRNKGNFPGRFSGRQFSNSRSEMNVSTLELGDSALYLCASSLATGADTQYFGPGTRLTVL.

CDR3 nucleotide sequence: TGTGCCAGCAGGGTTGGTTCACCCCTCCACTTT. It translates to CASRVGSPLHF. The chain employs TRBV2 and TRBJ1-6, with D unclear. Germline V lookup: CDR1 SNHLY, CDR2 FYNNEI. Trimming took off 6 bases at V and 9 bases at J, with 6 bases between the two ends. The CDR3 has 11 amino acids.

This clone showed up just once. J is TRBJ1-3 and V is TRBV6-5, with D possibly being TRBD1 (6 bases). Trimming took off 6 bases at V and 2 bases at J, with 8 bases between the two ends. Germline CDR1 and CDR2: MNHEY and SVGAGI. There are 13 residues in the CDR3. In DNA form, the CDR3 reads TGTGCCAGCAGGTCAGGGGCTGGAAACACCATATATTTT. Translating gives CASRSGAGNTIYF.

This clone has a single count. The chain carries TRBV6-2 or TRBV6-3 and TRBJ1-6; 8 bases fit TRBD1. The V segment lost 6 bases and the J segment 1 base; nucleotides outside the gene matches: 5. There are 16 residues in the CDR3. Germline CDR1 MNHEY, CDR2 SVGEGT. Here the CDR3 DNA reads TGTGCCAGCAGCCCTGACAGGGGATCCTATAATTCACCCCTCCACTTT. It codes for CASSPDRGSYNSPLHF.

This clone was found a few times. This chain links TRBV19 with TRBJ1-1; D might be TRBD1 (5 bases). V shed 5 bases and J shed 1 base, with 11 bases lying between them. The CDR3 runs 14 residues. Germline assignment: CDR1 LNHDA and CDR2 SQIVND (reference sequence). CDR3 residues: CASSLGTSNTEAFF. The CDR3 DNA reads TGTGCCAGTAGTTTGGGGACGTCGAACACTGAAGCTTTCTTT.

This clone was seen more than once but under ten times. The CDR3 region has the DNA TGTGCCAGCAGCTTAGCGCGGCCACAGGGGAATTCACCCCTCCACTTT. Encoded protein: CASSLARPQGNSPLHF. The gene calls are TRBV7-6 and TRBJ1-6; 7 bases align to TRBD1. CDR1 is SGHVS and CDR2 is FNYEAQ in the germline V gene. The ends lost 0 bases at V and 7 bases at J; junction bases unmatched: 6. There are 16 residues in the CDR3.

The gene calls are TRBV2 and TRBJ1-1, with no clear D. The length of the CDR3 is 12 residues. V lost 5 bases, J lost 6 bases, and 10 bases lay in between. The V gene's germline CDR1 is SNHLY and CDR2 FYNNEI. The CDR3 spells CASSWAGSEAFF. The CDR3, as DNA: TGTGCCAGCAGTTGGGCTGGTTCTGAAGCTTTCTTT.

This chain's CDR3 is CASSDRTADQPQHF. Written as DNA, the CDR3 is TGCGCCAGCAGTGATAGGACAGCCGATCAGCCCCAGCATTTT. The chain recombines TRBV10-2 with TRBJ1-5; possibly TRBD1 for D (6 bases). V dropped 3 bases and J dropped 5 bases, with 11 bases sitting between them. The germline gives CDR1 WSHSY, CDR2 SAAADI. This CDR3 has 14 residues.

The genes are TRBV5-1 and TRBJ2-2; D ambiguous. The CDR3 extends over 17 amino acids. V lost 0 bases and J lost 0, with 12 bases in between. Germline V gene lookup returns CDR1 SGHRS and CDR2 YFSETQ. The CDR3 DNA is TGCGCCAGCAGCTTGGTGGCCTACCCATCGAACACCGGGGAGCTGTTTTTT. It specifies CASSLVAYPSNTGELFF.

The table lists this clone with a count of one. The CDR3 sequence: CASSSDIGQGRAKNIQYF. The CDR3 DNA is TGTGCCAGCAGCTCAGATATCGGACAGGGTCGAGCCAAAAACATTCAGTACTTC. This chain links TRBV5-6 with TRBJ2-4, with 8 bases lining up with TRBD1. With V trimmed by 3 bases and J by 0 bases, 11 bases remained unmatched. Germline CDR1 reads SGHDT; CDR2 reads YYEEEE. This CDR3 contains 18 residues.

This clone was found once. The rearrangement uses TRBV10-3 and TRBJ2-1, with 8 nucleotides matching TRBD2. The CDR3 covers 16 residues. The V and J ends lost 4 bases and 6 bases, in that order; junction bases with no gene match: 11. Germline V gene lookup returns CDR1 ENHRY and CDR2 SYGVKD. This CDR3 reads CAISGNPGLVVNEQFF. The CDR3 DNA reads TGTGCCATCAGTGGAAATCCGGGACTAGTTGTCAATGAGCAGTTCTTC.

The V and J genes are TRBV7-2 and TRBJ2-7; D is undetermined. Germline CDR1 and CDR2: SGHTA and FQGNSA. The length of the CDR3 is 14 residues. Trimming cost V 3 bases and J 0 bases, with 9 bases left between them. CDR3 DNA: TGTGCCAGCAGCTTCAAGACCCTCTCCTACGAGCAGTACTTC. This codes for CASSFKTLSYEQYF.

This clone was seen a few times. This CDR3 is also generated by other DNA sequences in the sample. The V gene is TRBV7-9, the J gene TRBJ1-2; D remains ambiguous. The CDR3 is 12 residues long. Germline V CDR1 and CDR2: SEHNR, FQNEAQ (reference sequence). The V and J ends lost 1 base and 4 bases respectively, with 4 bases between them. The DNA of the CDR3 is TGTGCCAGCAGCTTAGATGGCTATGGCTACACCTTC. Translation: CASSLDGYGYTF.

The sample holds one count of this clone. The genes are TRBV6-1 and TRBJ2-5; D is unresolved. CDR1 and CDR2 (germline): MNHNS, SASEGT. This CDR3 contains 11 residues. Trimming took 5 bases from V and 3 from J, leaving 4 bases between them. For the CDR3, the DNA is TGTGCCAGCAGTAATGAAGAGACCCAGTACTTC. Translating it yields CASSNEETQYF.

The gene calls are TRBV6-2 or TRBV6-3 and TRBJ1-2, with a possible D match to TRBD1 (6 bases). This CDR3 contains 17 residues. Germline V gene sequence: CDR1 MNHEY, CDR2 SVGEGT. V shed 0 bases and J shed 4 bases, with 18 bases lying between them. The CDR3 region is CASSYSPSGGAGYGYTF. The CDR3 DNA is TGTGCCAGCAGTTACTCGCCCTCGGGGGGCGCGGGCTATGGCTACACCTTC.

The V call is TRBV5-1, the J call TRBJ1-1; D is unclear. CDR1 is SGHRS, CDR2 YFSETQ, per germline. This CDR3 has 13 residues. Trimming removed 2 bases at V and 1 base at J, with 6 bases between. CDR3 amino acids: CASSFWQNTEAFF. The CDR3 DNA sequence: TGCGCCAGCAGCTTTTGGCAGAACACTGAAGCTTTCTTT.

The chain is built from TRBV18 and TRBJ1-1; 7 bases are a match to TRBD1. V lost 6 bases and J lost 0; bases outside the gene matches: 4. The CDR3 has 14 amino acids. Germline V lookup: CDR1 KGHSH, CDR2 LQKENI. Here the CDR3 DNA reads TGTGCCAGCTCCACAGGGGCTATGAACACTGAAGCTTTCTTT. It is translated as CASSTGAMNTEAFF.

The gene calls are TRBV19 and TRBJ1-2; possible D gene TRBD1, 6 bases. Per the germline V gene, CDR1 is LNHDA and CDR2 is SQIVND (reference sequence). V was pared by 2 bases and J by 0 bases, with 10 bases between. This CDR3 has 15 amino acids. The CDR3 bases are TGTGCCAGTAGTATAATGTCAGGGGCTAACTATGGCTACACCTTC. Protein sequence: CASSIMSGANYGYTF.

The chain combines TRBV10-1 with TRBJ1-5, with 7 bases matching TRBD1. Trimming cost V 6 bases and J 0 bases; bases outside gene matches: 11. The CDR3 totals 17 residues. Germline CDR1 reads WNHNN; CDR2 reads SYGVQD (reference sequence). The CDR3 DNA reads TGCGCCAGCAGAATCCCGGGACAGAAAATTAGCAATCAGCCCCAGCATTTT. Its translation is CASRIPGQKISNQPQHF.

The DNA for the CDR3 is TGTGCCATCAGTGGAGGGAGCCAAAACTACGAGCAGTACTTC. This encodes CAISGGSQNYEQYF. V gene TRBV10-3 combines with J gene TRBJ2-7; D may be TRBD2 (5 bases). This CDR3 is built from 14 residues. V lost 4 bases and J 3 bases, leaving 13 bases between the germline ends. CDR1 is ENHRY and CDR2 is SYGVKD in the germline V gene.

The rearrangement uses TRBV19 and TRBJ1-1; no clear D gene. V gave up 5 bases and J gave up 0 bases, with 10 bases separating them. The CDR3 covers 14 residues. Germline V gene data show CDR1 as LNHDA and CDR2 as SQIVND (reference sequence). The CDR3 DNA reads TGTGCCAGTAGTGCCCAGACCTTGAACACTGAAGCTTTCTTT. This translates into CASSAQTLNTEAFF.